This T cell receptor (beta chain) was sequenced during a study of blood T cell repertoires in COVID-19. About the research overall: Samples came from the United States, Italy and Spain, spanning acute and convalescent COVID-19. From T cells, B-cell-depleted T cells, or PBMCs came the material, which was cDNA or gDNA.

This clone was counted at least ten times. CDR3 length: 16 residues. The V and J ends lost 0 bases and 0 bases respectively, with 10 bases between them. Germline-derived CDR1 and CDR2 are SGHDT and YYEEEE. In the original workflow: Estimated nucleated cell counts came from reference gene primer amplification. Assay used: immunoSEQ multiplex PCR; TCRdb lists only in-frame clones, some missing. V, J and clone size are taken as reported in that table, and D and trimming were inferred from the DNA itself. Among roughly 80,000 clones listed, roughly nine tenths were seen once. The sequenced material came from peripheral blood. The receptor's source is a man aged 80 or over in a cohort sampled during active COVID-19. This chain links TRBV5-6 with TRBJ1-3; D gene ambiguous. CDR3 residues: CASSLGPGYSGNTIYF. The CDR3 DNA follows: TGTGCCAGCAGCTTGGGTCCAGGATACTCTGGAAACACCATATATTTT.